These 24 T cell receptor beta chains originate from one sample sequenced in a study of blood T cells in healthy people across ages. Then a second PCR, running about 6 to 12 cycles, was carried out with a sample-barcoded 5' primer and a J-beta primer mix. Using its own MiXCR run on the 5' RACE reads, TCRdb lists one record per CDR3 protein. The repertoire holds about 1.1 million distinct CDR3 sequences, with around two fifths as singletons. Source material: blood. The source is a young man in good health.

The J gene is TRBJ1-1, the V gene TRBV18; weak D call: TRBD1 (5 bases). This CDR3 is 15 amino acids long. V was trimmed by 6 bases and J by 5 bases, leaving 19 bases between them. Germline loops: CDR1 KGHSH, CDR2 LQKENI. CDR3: CASSRQQGVGTEAFF. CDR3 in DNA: TGTGCCAGCTCGCGACAGCAGGGAGTCGGGACTGAAGCTTTCTTT.

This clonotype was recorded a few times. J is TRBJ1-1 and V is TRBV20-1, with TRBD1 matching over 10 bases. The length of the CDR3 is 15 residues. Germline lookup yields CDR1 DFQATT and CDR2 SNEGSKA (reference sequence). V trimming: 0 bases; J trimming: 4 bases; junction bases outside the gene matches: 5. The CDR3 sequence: CSARDGRTGGTEAFF. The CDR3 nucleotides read TGCAGTGCTAGAGATGGGCGGACAGGGGGCACTGAAGCTTTCTTT.

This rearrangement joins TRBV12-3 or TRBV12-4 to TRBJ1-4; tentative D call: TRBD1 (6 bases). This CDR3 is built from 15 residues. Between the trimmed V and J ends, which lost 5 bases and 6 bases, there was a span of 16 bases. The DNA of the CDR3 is TGTGCCAGCAGTCCCTCAGGGGCTATTTATGAAAAACTGTTTTTT. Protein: CASSPSGAIYEKLFF.

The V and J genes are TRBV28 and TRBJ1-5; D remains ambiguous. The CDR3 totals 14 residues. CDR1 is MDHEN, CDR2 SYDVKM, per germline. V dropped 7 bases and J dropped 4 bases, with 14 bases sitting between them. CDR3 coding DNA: TGTGCCAGCACCACACCCCTCCCGAATCAGCCCCAGCATTTT. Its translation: CASTTPLPNQPQHF. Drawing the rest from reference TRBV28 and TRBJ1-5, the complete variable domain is DVKVTQSSRYLVKRTGEKVFLECVQDMDHENMFWYRQDPGLGLRLIYFSYDVKMKEKGDIPEGYSVSREKKERFSLILESASTNQTSMYLCASTTPLPNQPQHFGDGTRLSIL.

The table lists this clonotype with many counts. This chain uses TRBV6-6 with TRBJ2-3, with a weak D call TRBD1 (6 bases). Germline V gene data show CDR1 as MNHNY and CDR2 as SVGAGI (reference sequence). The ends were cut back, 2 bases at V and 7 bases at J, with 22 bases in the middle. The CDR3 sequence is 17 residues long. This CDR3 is CASSYPSNGQSRYTQYF. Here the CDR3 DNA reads TGTGCCAGCAGTTACCCATCCAACGGACAGTCCAGATATACGCAGTATTTT.

The CDR3 sequence: CASSQSGRAQGPQHF. The CDR3 DNA follows: TGTGCCAGCAGCCAATCTGGACGGGCACAGGGGCCCCAGCATTTT. The gene calls are TRBV3-1 and TRBJ1-5; weak D call: TRBD1 (6 bases). CDR1 is LGHDT, CDR2 YNNKEL, per germline (reference sequence). V was trimmed by 2 bases and J by 9 bases, leaving 17 bases between them. This CDR3 has 15 residues.

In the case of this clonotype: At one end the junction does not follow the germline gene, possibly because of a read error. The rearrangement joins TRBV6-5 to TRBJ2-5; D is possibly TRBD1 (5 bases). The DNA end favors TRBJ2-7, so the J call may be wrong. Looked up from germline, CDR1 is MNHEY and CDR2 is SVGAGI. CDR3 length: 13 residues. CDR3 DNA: TGTACCAGCAGTAAAACAGGTCGTGGCGAGCAGTACTTC. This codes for CTSSKTGRGEQYF.

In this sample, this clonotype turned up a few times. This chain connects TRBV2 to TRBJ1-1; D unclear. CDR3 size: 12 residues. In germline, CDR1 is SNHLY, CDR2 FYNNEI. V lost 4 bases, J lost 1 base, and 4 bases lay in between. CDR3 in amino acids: CASSVWNTEAFF. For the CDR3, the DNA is TGTGCCAGCAGTGTCTGGAACACTGAAGCTTTCTTT.

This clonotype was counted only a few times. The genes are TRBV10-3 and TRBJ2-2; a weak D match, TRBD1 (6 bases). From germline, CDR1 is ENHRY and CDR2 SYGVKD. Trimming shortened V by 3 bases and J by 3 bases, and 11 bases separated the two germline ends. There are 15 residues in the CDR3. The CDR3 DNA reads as TGTGCCATCAGTGACTCAAAGGGGGACACCGGGGAGCTGTTTTTT. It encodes CAISDSKGDTGELFF.

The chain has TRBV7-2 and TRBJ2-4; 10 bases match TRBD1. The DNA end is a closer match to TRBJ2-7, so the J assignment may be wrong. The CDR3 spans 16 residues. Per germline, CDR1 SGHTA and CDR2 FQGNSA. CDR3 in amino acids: CASSLVGTGVGYEQYF. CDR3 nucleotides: TGTGCCAGCAGCTTAGTAGGGACAGGGGTTGGCTACGAGCAGTACTTC.

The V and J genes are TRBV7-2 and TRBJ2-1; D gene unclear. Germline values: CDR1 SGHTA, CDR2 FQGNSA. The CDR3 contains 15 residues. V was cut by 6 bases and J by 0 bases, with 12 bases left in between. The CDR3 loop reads CASSRGRSSYNEQFF. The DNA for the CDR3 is TGTGCCAGCAGTCGCGGTAGAAGCTCCTACAATGAGCAGTTCTTC.

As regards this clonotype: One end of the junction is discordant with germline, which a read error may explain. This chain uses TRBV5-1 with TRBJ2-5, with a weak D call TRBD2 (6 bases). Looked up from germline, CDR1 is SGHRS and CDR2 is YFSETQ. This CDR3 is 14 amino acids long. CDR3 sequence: CASGLSTRKETQYF. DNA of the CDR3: TGCGCCAGCGGCTTGTCGACTAGAAAAGAGACCCAGTACTTC. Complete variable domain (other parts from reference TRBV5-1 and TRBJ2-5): KAGVTQTPRYLIKTRGQQVTLSCSPISGHRSVSWYQQTPGQGLQFLFEYFSETQRNKGNFPGRFSGRQFSNSRSEMNVSTLELGDSALYLCASGLSTRKETQYFGPGTRLLVL.

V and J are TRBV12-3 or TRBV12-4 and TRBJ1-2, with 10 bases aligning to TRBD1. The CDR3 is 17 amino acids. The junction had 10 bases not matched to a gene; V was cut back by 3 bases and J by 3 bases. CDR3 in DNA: TGTGCCAGCAGTTTCTCCGGGACAGGGGTTCGGCACTATGGCTACACCTTC. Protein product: CASSFSGTGVRHYGYTF.

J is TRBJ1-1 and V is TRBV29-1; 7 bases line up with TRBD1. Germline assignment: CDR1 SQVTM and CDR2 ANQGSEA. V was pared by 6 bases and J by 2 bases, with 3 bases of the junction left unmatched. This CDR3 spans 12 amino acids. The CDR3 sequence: CSVRGGNTEAFF. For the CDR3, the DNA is TGCAGCGTCAGGGGGGGAAACACTGAAGCTTTCTTT.

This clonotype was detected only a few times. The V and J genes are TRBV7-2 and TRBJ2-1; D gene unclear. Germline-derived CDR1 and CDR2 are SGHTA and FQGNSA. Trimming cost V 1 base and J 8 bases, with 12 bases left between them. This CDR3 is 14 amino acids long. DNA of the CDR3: TGTGCCAGCAGCTTAGATTCCAGCTCGTATGAGCAGTTCTTC. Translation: CASSLDSSSYEQFF.

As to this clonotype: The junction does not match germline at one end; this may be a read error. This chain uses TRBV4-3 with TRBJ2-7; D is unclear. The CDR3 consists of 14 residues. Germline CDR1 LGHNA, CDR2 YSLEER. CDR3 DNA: TGCGCCAGCAGCCAAGAGTTCCAGAACTACGGGCAGTACTTC. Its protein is CASSQEFQNYGQYF.

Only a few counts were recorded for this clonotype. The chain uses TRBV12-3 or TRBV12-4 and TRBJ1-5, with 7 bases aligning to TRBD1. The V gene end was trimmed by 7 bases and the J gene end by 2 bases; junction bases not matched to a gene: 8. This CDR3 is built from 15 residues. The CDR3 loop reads CASNLLTGGNQPQHF. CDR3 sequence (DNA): TGTGCCAGCAATCTCCTTACAGGGGGCAATCAGCCCCAGCATTTT.

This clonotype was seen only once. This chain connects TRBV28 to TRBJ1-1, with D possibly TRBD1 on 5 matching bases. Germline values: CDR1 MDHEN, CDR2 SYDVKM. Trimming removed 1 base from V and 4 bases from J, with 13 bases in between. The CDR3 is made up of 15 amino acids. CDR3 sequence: CASSLYAGYFTEAFF. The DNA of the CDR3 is TGTGCCAGCAGTTTATATGCAGGGTATTTCACTGAAGCTTTCTTT.

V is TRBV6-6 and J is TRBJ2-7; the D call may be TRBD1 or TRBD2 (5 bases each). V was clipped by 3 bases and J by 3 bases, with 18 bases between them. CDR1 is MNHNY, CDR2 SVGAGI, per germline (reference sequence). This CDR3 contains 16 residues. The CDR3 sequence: CASSYYLEGPLYEQYF. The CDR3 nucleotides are TGTGCCAGCAGTTATTACTTAGAGGGGCCCCTCTACGAGCAGTACTTC.

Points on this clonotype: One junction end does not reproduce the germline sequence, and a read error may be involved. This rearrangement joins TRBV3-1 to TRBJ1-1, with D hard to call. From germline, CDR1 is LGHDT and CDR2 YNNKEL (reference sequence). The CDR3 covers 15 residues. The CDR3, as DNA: TGTGCCAGCAGCCAAGAGGCCGCTTCCAACACTGAAGTTTTCTTT. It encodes CASSQEAASNTEVFF.

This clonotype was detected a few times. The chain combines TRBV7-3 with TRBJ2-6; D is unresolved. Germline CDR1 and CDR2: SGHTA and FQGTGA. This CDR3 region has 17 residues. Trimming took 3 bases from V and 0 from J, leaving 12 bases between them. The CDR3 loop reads CASSFSNLHSGANVLTF. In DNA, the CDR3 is TGTGCCAGCAGCTTTTCAAACCTACACTCTGGGGCCAACGTCCTGACTTTC.

CDR3 nucleotide sequence: TGTGCCAGCAGCTTGGCAGGGGGCTGGAATCAGCCCCAGCATTTT. Encoded protein: CASSLAGGWNQPQHF. The chain is built from TRBV5-6 and TRBJ1-5; 8 nucleotides line up with TRBD1. The junction had 3 bases not matched to a gene; V was cut back by 0 bases and J by 4 bases. The CDR3 has 15 amino acids. The germline gives CDR1 SGHDT, CDR2 YYEEEE.

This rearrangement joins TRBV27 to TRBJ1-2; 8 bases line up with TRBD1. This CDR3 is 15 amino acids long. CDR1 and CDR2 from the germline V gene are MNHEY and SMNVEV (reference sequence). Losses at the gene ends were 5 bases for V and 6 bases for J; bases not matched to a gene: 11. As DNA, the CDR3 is TGTGCCAGCAGTCCGTTTCGGACAGGGAAGGATGGCTACACCTTC. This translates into CASSPFRTGKDGYTF.

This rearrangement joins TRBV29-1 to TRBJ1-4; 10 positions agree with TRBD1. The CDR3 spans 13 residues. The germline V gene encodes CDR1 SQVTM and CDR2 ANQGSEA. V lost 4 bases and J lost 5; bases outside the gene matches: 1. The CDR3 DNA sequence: TGCAGCGTTGGGGACAGGGGAAATGAAAAACTGTTTTTT. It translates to CSVGDRGNEKLFF.